The clone carrying this T cell receptor beta chain was seen once. V lost 6 bases, J lost 3 bases, and 12 bases lay in between. Germline loops: CDR1 MDHEN, CDR2 SYDVKM. CDR3 size: 13 residues. The data belong to a study of T cell changes during pregnancy in multiple sclerosis. Produced via immunoSEQ multiplex PCR; TCRdb's table is partial and in-frame only. In the table there are about 24,000 clones, 80% to 90% of which are singletons. This chain links TRBV28 with TRBJ2-7; D is perhaps TRBD1 (5 bases). Sequenced here: CD8+ T cells from peripheral blood mononuclear cells, sampled in the first trimester of pregnancy. The TCR sequence derives from a female donor in good health, enrolled as a control in a pregnancy study. CDR3 region: CASRRQGHYEQYF. CDR3 sequence (DNA): TGTGCCAGCAGGCGGCAGGGCCACTACGAGCAGTACTTC.